A single sample gave rise to the 17 T cell receptor beta chains below, sequenced in a study of blood T cell repertoires in COVID-19. This table comes from immunoSEQ multiplex PCR, and its TCRdb copy is limited to in-frame clones, with some not included. Found here are about 80,000 clones, 84% of them singletons; the top ten hold approximately 3.3%. The sample taken for sequencing was peripheral blood. These receptor sequences come from a man aged 50 to 60 with acute or convalescent COVID-19.

This clone was counted once. The chain joins TRBV9 to TRBJ1-3, with 7 bases aligning to TRBD1. The CDR3 covers 14 residues. The V segment lost 1 base and the J segment 4 bases; nucleotides outside the gene matches: 2. CDR1 and CDR2 from the germline V gene are SGDLS and YYNGEE. The CDR3 protein is CASSVQGGGNTIYF. The CDR3 nucleotides read TGTGCCAGCAGCGTACAGGGGGGAGGAAACACCATATATTTT. The variable domain in full, completed from reference TRBV9 and TRBJ1-3, reads DSGVTQTPKHLITATGQRVTLRCSPRSGDLSVYWYQQSLDQGLQFLIQYYNGEERAKGNILERFSAQQFPDLHSELNLSSLELGDSALYFCASSVQGGGNTIYFGEGSWLTVV.

This clone was observed a single time. The rearrangement uses TRBV7-9 and TRBJ1-2; no clear D gene. Germline assignment: CDR1 SEHNR and CDR2 FQNEAQ (reference sequence). There are 12 residues in the CDR3. V shed 5 bases and J shed 3 bases, with 7 bases lying between them. The CDR3 DNA reads as TGTGCCAGCAGCCCCCTCGACTATGGCTACACCTTC. Its translation: CASSPLDYGYTF.

This clone appeared a few times. The chain joins TRBV5-1 to TRBJ1-1, with D perhaps TRBD1 (6 bases). V lost 3 bases to trimming and J lost 3 bases, with 12 bases between them. The CDR3 runs 14 residues. Germline V gives CDR1 SGHRS, CDR2 YFSETQ. CDR3 sequence (DNA): TGCGCCAGCAGCTACAAGGGGGGGGACACTGAAGCTTTCTTT. Translated: CASSYKGGDTEAFF.

CDR3 loop: CASSQVGTASLYEQYF. CDR3 bases: TGCGCCAGCAGCCAAGTGGGGACAGCCTCCCTCTACGAGCAGTACTTC. This chain uses TRBV4-1 with TRBJ2-7; TRBD1 agrees at 7 bases. The CDR3 sequence is 16 residues long. The germline V gene encodes CDR1 MGHRA and CDR2 YSYEKL. After removal of 1 base from V and 3 bases from J, the junction contained 9 bases not matched to a gene.

This chain joins TRBV25-1 and TRBJ1-5; D is unclear. The germline V gene has CDR1 MGHDK and CDR2 SYGVNS. The ends were cut back, 5 bases at V and 9 bases at J, with 8 bases in the middle. CDR3 size: 11 residues. In DNA, the CDR3 is TGTGCCAGCAGTTGGTCCGGGCCCCAGCATTTT. It is translated as CASSWSGPQHF.

The V and J genes are TRBV4-3 and TRBJ2-7; perhaps TRBD2 as D (5 bases). Deletions cut 0 bases from V and 4 bases from J, with 7 bases between. CDR3 size: 13 residues. The V gene's germline CDR1 is LGHNA and CDR2 YSLEER. DNA for the CDR3: TGCGCCAGCAGCCAAGATCGGGGTTACGAGCAGTACTTC. Amino acid sequence: CASSQDRGYEQYF.

This chain uses TRBV9 with TRBJ2-5; maybe TRBD1 (6 bases). V dropped 1 base and J dropped 3 bases, with 10 bases sitting between them. Germline CDR1 is SGDLS and CDR2 is YYNGEE. CDR3 size: 14 residues. For the CDR3, the DNA is TGTGCCAGCAGCGTATCAGGGGTTAAAGAGACCCAGTACTTC. This encodes CASSVSGVKETQYF.

The genes are TRBV7-6 and TRBJ2-1, with D tentatively TRBD2 (6 bases). Trimming took 5 bases from V and 4 from J, leaving 18 bases between them. The CDR3 covers 16 residues. CDR1 and CDR2 (germline): SGHVS, FNYEAQ. DNA of the CDR3: TGTGCCAGCAGCCCCCTCGGCGGGGAACTTTACAATGAGCAGTTCTTC. The encoded protein is CASSPLGGELYNEQFF.

This clone turned up a few times. The chain is built from TRBV4-1 and TRBJ1-2; 7 bases fit TRBD1. Germline-derived CDR1 and CDR2 are MGHRA and YSYEKL. V lost 4 bases to trimming and J lost 7 bases; unmatched junction nucleotides: 12. The CDR3 sequence is 15 residues long. The CDR3 nucleotides are TGCGCCAGCAGCCTATACAAGACAGGGTTGGGTGGCTACACCTTC. This translates into CASSLYKTGLGGYTF.

The J gene is TRBJ2-7, the V gene TRBV5-6; 8 positions agree with TRBD1. The germline V gene has CDR1 SGHDT and CDR2 YYEEEE. CDR3 size: 14 residues. With V trimmed by 3 bases and J by 6 bases, 8 bases remained unmatched. CDR3 region: CASSYHGTGGEQYF. For the CDR3, the DNA is TGTGCCAGCAGCTACCACGGGACAGGTGGCGAGCAGTACTTC.

The chain uses TRBV7-6 and TRBJ2-1; 9 positions agree with TRBD1. CDR1 is SGHVS and CDR2 is FNYEAQ in the germline V gene. J was trimmed by 6 bases and V by 2 bases; bases with no gene match: 8. CDR3 length: 16 residues. This CDR3 is CASSLLSGTGTNEQFF. DNA for the CDR3: TGTGCCAGCAGCTTATTATCTGGGACAGGGACCAATGAGCAGTTCTTC.

The chain couples TRBV9 to TRBJ2-3; D unclear. The V and J ends lost 2 bases and 1 base respectively, with 11 bases between them. The CDR3 spans 15 residues. Germline CDR1 SGDLS, CDR2 YYNGEE. CDR3 region: CASSVSVVGTDTQYF. The CDR3 DNA is TGTGCCAGCAGCGTGTCGGTCGTCGGCACAGATACGCAGTATTTT.

The rearrangement links TRBV27 to TRBJ1-6; TRBD1 aligns across 8 bases. Unmatched junction bases numbered 3, after V lost 3 bases and J lost 5 bases. The CDR3 contains 15 residues. Germline V gene lookup returns CDR1 MNHEY and CDR2 SMNVEV (reference sequence). The CDR3 loop reads CASSFGQGNNSPLHF. DNA for the CDR3: TGTGCCAGCAGTTTCGGACAGGGCAATAATTCACCCCTCCACTTT.

The chain couples TRBV12-3 or TRBV12-4 to TRBJ1-5; D not resolved. This CDR3 contains 13 residues. Trimming took 3 bases from V and 6 from J, leaving 9 bases between them. CDR3 in DNA: TGTGCCAGCAGTTTGTCGCGGTTTCAGCCCCAGCATTTT. This sequence encodes CASSLSRFQPQHF.

The CDR3 is CASTRTALGGYTF. CDR3 nucleotides: TGTGCCAGCACCCGGACAGCACTCGGAGGCTACACCTTC. This chain connects TRBV11-2 to TRBJ1-2, with D perhaps matching TRBD1 (6 bases). Per the germline V gene, CDR1 is SGHAT and CDR2 is FQNNGV. V was trimmed by 7 bases and J by 8 bases, leaving 17 bases between them. This CDR3 is built from 13 residues.

This clone has only a few counts. The genes are TRBV6-2 or TRBV6-3 and TRBJ2-1; 9 bases fit TRBD2. After removal of 2 bases from V and 8 bases from J, the junction contained 10 bases not matched to a gene. CDR1 and CDR2 from the germline V gene are MNHEY and SVGEGT. The CDR3 contains 16 residues. The CDR3 loop reads CASSYPLAGPRHEQFF. The DNA of the CDR3 is TGTGCCAGCAGTTACCCTCTAGCGGGGCCTCGTCATGAGCAGTTCTTC.

The chain combines TRBV19 with TRBJ2-3, with 7 bases that match TRBD2. The V gene's germline CDR1 is LNHDA and CDR2 SQIVND (reference sequence). The V gene end was trimmed by 3 bases and the J gene end by 1 base; junction bases not matched to a gene: 1. The CDR3 has 14 residues. The CDR3 coding sequence is TGTGCCAGTAGTATGGGACTACGCACAGATACGCAGTATTTT. Residues: CASSMGLRTDTQYF.